This T cell receptor beta chain emerged from a study of molecular identifiers for immune sequencing clone quantification. Study-level findings and limits: Clones carrying above 20 RNA copies accounted for over 98% of effector molecules, under 1% in naive cells.

The use of previously described methods and listed TCR primers produced the bulk TCR libraries. One entry per CDR3 protein, called by TCRdb with MiXCR from the PCR reads. The sample lists tens of thousands of distinct CDR3 sequences; about 19% were seen once. This clonotype is labeled medium-sized. Its target is not known. Deletions cut 0 bases from V and 0 bases from J, with 7 bases between. CDR1 is MGHDK and CDR2 is SYGVNS in the germline V gene. CDR3 length: 15 residues. Sample: naive CD8+ T cells from blood, with Jurkat cell RNA spiked in. The sample's subset: FACS-sorted CD8+CD4-CCR7+CD45RA+ naive T cells. The source is a human donor in good health. Some libraries in this study had Jurkat cell RNA spiked in. V is TRBV25-1 and J is TRBJ2-3; a possible D gene is TRBD2 (6 bases). CDR3 in amino acids: CASSEYGTSTDTQYF. DNA of the CDR3: TGTGCCAGCAGTGAATACGGGACTAGCACAGATACGCAGTATTTT. The complete variable domain, with remaining parts taken from reference TRBV25-1 and TRBJ2-3, reads EADIYQTPRYLVIGTGKKITLECSQTMGHDKMYWYQQDPGMELHLIHYSYGVNSTEKGDLSSESTVSRIRTEHFPLTLESARPSHTSQYLCASSEYGTSTDTQYFGPGTRLTVL.